These 5 T cell receptor beta chains were sequenced from one sample in a study of human T cells and chemical hapten exposure. Indicated time point: pre-sensitization, week 0. As for treatment: therapeutic diphenylcyclopropenone sensitization with weekly scalp DPC. TCRdb analysed the RACE reads with MiXCR anew, one entry per CDR3 protein. The table includes tens of thousands of distinct CDR3 sequences, 9.5% to 12% detected once. Sequences were derived from whole blood, sampled in connection with sensitization to the hapten diphenylcyclopropenone (DPC). The receptors stem from a woman between 50 and 59 years old with alopecia areata. Some clones in this sample may be carry-over from other donors' samples.

The chain is built from TRBV6-6 and TRBJ2-5, with TRBD1 as a possible D gene (5 bases). CDR3 length: 15 residues. The ends were cut back, 0 bases at V and 1 base at J, with 9 bases in the middle. The germline gives CDR1 MNHNY, CDR2 SVGAGI (reference sequence). CDR3: CASSYSGPSQETQYF. The CDR3 DNA reads as TGTGCCAGCAGTTACTCGGGGCCCAGCCAAGAGACCCAGTACTTC.

This clonotype appeared many times. V is TRBV7-9 and J is TRBJ1-1; possibly TRBD1 for D (5 bases). V dropped 5 bases and J dropped 5 bases, with 18 bases sitting between them. This CDR3 comprises 15 residues. Looked up from germline, CDR1 is SEHNR and CDR2 is FQNEAQ (reference sequence). CDR3 coding DNA: TGTGCCAGCAGCCCACAGATGGGGCCCTCGACTGAAGCTTTCTTT. Its translation: CASSPQMGPSTEAFF.

In its sample, this clonotype was seen a few times. CDR3 DNA: TGTGCCAGCAGCTTAGGGCTAGCGGGGTTCACAGATACGCAGTATTTT. Its translation is CASSLGLAGFTDTQYF. The rearrangement joins TRBV7-2 to TRBJ2-3, with TRBD2 matching 9 bases. CDR1 is SGHTA, CDR2 FQGNSA, per germline. This CDR3 has 16 residues. J was trimmed by 2 bases and V by 1 base; bases with no gene match: 4.

This clonotype was picked up many times. The chain is built from TRBV5-4 and TRBJ1-1; 8 bases map to TRBD1. The V gene's germline CDR1 is SGHNT and CDR2 YYREEE (reference sequence). CDR3 length: 13 amino acids. With 0 bases clipped from V and 11 bases from J, the junction kept 6 bases outside the gene matches. The chain's CDR3 is CASSLAGGALAFF. The CDR3, as DNA: TGTGCCAGCAGCTTGGCAGGGGGCGCGTTGGCTTTCTTT.

This clonotype has a count of ten or more. V usage is TRBV20-1 and J usage is TRBJ2-7, with D tentatively TRBD1 (5 bases). The germline gives CDR1 DFQATT, CDR2 SNEGSKA (reference sequence). CDR3 size: 15 residues. V was trimmed by 1 base and J by 3 bases, leaving 16 bases between them. The CDR3 DNA sequence: TGCAGTGCTAGAGGCCGTGATGGGGCTTTCTACGAGCAGTACTTC. The encoded protein is CSARGRDGAFYEQYF.